Described below is a single TCR beta chain sequence and its context. In the original processing: Using reference gene primer amplification, nucleated cell counts were estimated. Clones were sequenced by immunoSEQ multiplex PCR, and TCRdb holds only the in-frame ones, with some missing. D and trimming come from the DNA, and the V and J calls and clone size come from that table. The table has about 150,000 clones, roughly 83% seen once. This CDR3 is 16 amino acids long. The J segment lost 7 bases and the V segment lost 3 bases, leaving 13 bases of the junction unmatched. Germline V gives CDR1 SGHNT, CDR2 YYREEE (reference sequence). This sample was taken from a study of blood T cell repertoires in COVID-19. Looking at the study overall: Acute and convalescent COVID-19 samples came from the United States, Italy and Spain. From T cells, B-cell-depleted T cells, or PBMCs came the material, which was cDNA or gDNA.

The sequence came from a woman aged 55-69 years with acute or convalescent COVID-19. The sequencing sample was made of peripheral blood. J is TRBJ1-2 and V is TRBV5-4; 9 bases are shared with TRBD1. CDR3 in amino acids: CASSSGSRDREPGYTF. CDR3 DNA sequence: TGTGCCAGCAGCTCCGGGTCCCGGGACAGGGAACCTGGCTACACCTTC.